This is a list of T cell receptor beta chains from one sample in a study of OX40 agonist ivuxolimab in advanced cancers. Assay used: immunoSEQ multiplex PCR; TCRdb lists only in-frame clones, some missing. The sample contains around 68,000 clones, around 85% of which appear only once. The specimen was CD4+ or CD8+ T cells sorted from blood, collected in a trial of the OX40 agonist ivuxolimab. These receptors all stem from an adult with an advanced solid tumor such as melanoma, head and neck, liver or kidney cancer. CDR3s include the opening cysteine and the closing phenylalanine or tryptophan. The D gene is left open where the match is weak. Clone size is shown for a subset of rows, as once, few, many or a class of expanded clone.

v_call,j_call,d_call,clone_size,cdr3_nt,cdr3_aa
TRBV6-5,TRBJ1-5,.,few,TGTGCCAGCAGTTCTAACGGGGGGATCTATCAGCCCCAGCATTTT,CASSSNGGIYQPQHF
TRBV29-1,TRBJ2-3,TRBD1,.,TGCAGCGTTAGCGGGACAGGGGGCGCAGATACGCAGTATTTT,CSVSGTGGADTQYF
TRBV6-5,TRBJ2-7,.,once,TGTGCCAGCAGTTCGACCGTTACGGACGAGCAGTACTTC,CASSSTVTDEQYF
TRBV7-2,TRBJ1-3,.,once,TGTGCCAGCAGTCTTGCGGCTGGAAACACCATATATTTT,CASSLAAGNTIYF
TRBV18,TRBJ1-2,.,.,TGTGCCAGCTCCCGAGACAGGTTAAGTGGTGGCTACACCTTC,CASSRDRLSGGYTF
TRBV14,TRBJ1-1,.,.,TGTGCCAGCAGCCCTCGGGGGGCCCTGAACACTGAAGCTTTCTTT,CASSPRGALNTEAFF
TRBV6-6,TRBJ1-4,TRBD1,.,TGTGCCAGCAGAGATACAGGGGCTAATGAAAAACTGTTTTTT,CASRDTGANEKLFF
TRBV7-9,TRBJ2-7,TRBD1,.,TGTGCCAGCAGCTTAGGACAGGGTATTGACGAGCAGTACTTC,CASSLGQGIDEQYF
TRBV7-2,TRBJ2-3,TRBD2,.,TGTGCCAGCAGCTTAGTGGGGACTAGCGGAACTAGCACAGATACGCAGTATTTT,CASSLVGTSGTSTDTQYF
TRBV5-4,TRBJ2-1,.,.,TGTGCCAGCAGCTTGGCCGGGACTCAATACAATGAGCAGTTCTTC,CASSLAGTQYNEQFF
TRBV6-5,TRBJ1-3,.,.,TGTGCCAGCAGTTACTCCGGGACCCTGTCTGGAAACACCATATATTTT,CASSYSGTLSGNTIYF
TRBV4-3,TRBJ1-2,.,.,TGCGCCAGCAGCCAAGATCGAGGGTACTATGGCTACACCTTC,CASSQDRGYYGYTF
TRBV11-1,TRBJ1-2,.,.,TGTGCCAGCAGCCCAGATCGACAGGACTGGTCTAACTATGGCTACACCTTC,CASSPDRQDWSNYGYTF
TRBV7-8,TRBJ1-3,.,.,TGTGCCAGCAGCTTACAGAGGGGGGGAAACACCATATATTTT,CASSLQRGGNTIYF
TRBV5-1,TRBJ1-1,.,.,TGCGCCAGCAGAGGGCCTTCCCAGCTCACTGAAGCTTTCTTT,CASRGPSQLTEAFF
TRBV7-9,TRBJ1-2,.,.,TGTGCCAGCAGCCCCCTATTGGCAGGAGCTAACTATGGCTACACCTTC,CASSPLLAGANYGYTF
TRBV5-1,TRBJ2-1,TRBD1,few,TGCGCCAGCAGCTTGGGACAGGGGGCGAATGAGCAGTTCTTC,CASSLGQGANEQFF
TRBV18,TRBJ2-1,.,.,TGTGCCAGCTCACCTTCCTATGAGCAGTTCTTC,CASSPSYEQFF
TRBV9,TRBJ1-5,.,.,TGTGCCAGCGGACAGCTAAATCAGCCCCAGCATTTT,CASGQLNQPQHF
TRBV7-2,TRBJ1-1,.,.,TGTGCCAGCAGCTTAGATAGGCAGGTCACTGAAGCTTTCTTT,CASSLDRQVTEAFF
TRBV5-1,TRBJ2-1,TRBD2,.,TGCGCCAGCAGCTTGGGGCTAGCGGGGGTAAATGAGCAGTTCTTC,CASSLGLAGVNEQFF
TRBV4-3,TRBJ1-1,TRBD1,.,TGCGCCAGCAGCCAGCGCCCGACAGGGGTGAACACTGAAGCTTTCTTT,CASSQRPTGVNTEAFF
TRBV14,TRBJ1-1,.,.,TGTGCCAGCAGCCCCTTAGGACGGGTTGGTGCTTTCTTT,CASSPLGRVGAFF
TRBV18,TRBJ2-2,.,.,TGTGCCAGCTCACCCCTAATGAACACCGGGGAGCTGTTTTTT,CASSPLMNTGELFF
TRBV5-4,TRBJ2-7,TRBD1,.,TGTGCCAGCAGCCTGACAGGGCCGACCTACGAGCAGTACTTC,CASSLTGPTYEQYF
TRBV18,TRBJ2-5,.,.,TGTGCCAGCTCACCAGCAGGAGGGACGGTTCCACAAGAGACCCAGTACTTC,CASSPAGGTVPQETQYF
TRBV27,TRBJ1-5,TRBD1,.,TGTGCCAGCAGGCTAACAGGGGATGGAAATCAGCCCCAGCATTTT,CASRLTGDGNQPQHF
TRBV7-8,TRBJ1-3,TRBD1,once,TGTGCCAGCAGCTTAAGGACAGGGGCAGGAAACACCATATATTTT,CASSLRTGAGNTIYF
TRBV29-1,TRBJ2-3,TRBD2,.,TGCAGCGTTGGGGGACTAGCGGGGGTGGTCACAGATACGCAGTATTTT,CSVGGLAGVVTDTQYF
TRBV7-2,TRBJ1-4,.,few,TGTGCCAGCAACCCGGGATGGATTAATGAAAAACTGTTTTTT,CASNPGWINEKLFF
TRBV5-4,TRBJ2-1,TRBD2,.,TGTGCCAGCAGCCTCCTAGCGGGGGGGGACAATGAGCAGTTCTTC,CASSLLAGGDNEQFF
TRBV5-1,TRBJ1-4,.,.,TGCGCCAGCAGCTTGGGGGGGACCACAAATGAAAAACTGTTTTTT,CASSLGGTTNEKLFF